Each of the 11 T cell receptor beta chains below was sequenced from the same sample in a study of PD-1 blockade in classical Hodgkin lymphoma. Using immunoSEQ multiplex PCR, the repertoire was profiled, and TCRdb retains in-frame clones only, with some absent. Of over 25,000 clones detected, 71% appear once; the ten largest clones hold around 3.3%. Every patient experienced relapse after autologous stem cell transplantation, and brentuximab vedotin exposure varied. The material was peripheral blood mononuclear cells (PBMCs), obtained before the second cycle of nivolumab. All receptors come from a human donor with classical Hodgkin lymphoma.

The chain recombines TRBV29-1 with TRBJ2-7, with 9 bases identical to TRBD1. Germline V CDR1 and CDR2: SQVTM, ANQGSEA. J gave up 3 bases and V 0 bases, and 6 bases lay outside the gene matches. This CDR3 region has 15 residues. In DNA form, the CDR3 reads TGCAGCGTTGAAGATCTCGGACAGGGGATCTACGAGCAGTACTTC. It codes for CSVEDLGQGIYEQYF.

This rearrangement joins TRBV7-9 to TRBJ2-2; possible D gene TRBD2, 5 bases. The CDR3 contains 15 residues. The V gene lost 5 bases and the J gene lost 4 bases, with 14 bases spanning the gap. Germline lookup yields CDR1 SEHNR and CDR2 FQNEAQ (reference sequence). The CDR3 coding sequence is TGTGCCAGCAGCCATACTAGAATGATCACCGGGGAGCTGTTTTTT. Translation gives CASSHTRMITGELFF.

The chain uses TRBV27 and TRBJ2-7; D may match TRBD1 or TRBD2 (5 bases each). V lost 3 bases and J lost 2, with 11 bases in between. Germline assignment: CDR1 MNHEY and CDR2 SMNVEV (reference sequence). CDR3 size: 14 residues. The CDR3 here is CASSFSGSPYEQYF. The CDR3 region has the DNA TGTGCCAGCAGTTTTTCAGGGAGCCCCTACGAGCAGTACTTC.

In its sample, this clone was seen once. This rearrangement joins TRBV7-2 to TRBJ1-5; D gene ambiguous. Germline values: CDR1 SGHTA, CDR2 FQGNSA. This CDR3 has 15 amino acids. Trimming stripped 1 base from V and 1 base from J, with 8 bases between. CDR3 sequence reads: CASSLDGYSNQPQHF. CDR3 bases: TGTGCCAGCAGCTTAGATGGGTACAGCAATCAGCCCCAGCATTTT. Filled out from reference TRBV7-2 and TRBJ1-5, the complete variable domain reads GAGVSQSPSNKVTEKGKDVELRCDPISGHTALYWYRQSLGQGLEFLIYFQGNSAPDKSGLPSDRFSAERTGGSVSTLTIQRTQQEDSAVYLCASSLDGYSNQPQHFGDGTRLSIL.

This clone was seen a few times. V usage is TRBV27 and J usage is TRBJ2-2; 14 bases agree with TRBD2. V trimming: 6 bases; J trimming: 1 base; junction bases outside the gene matches: 10. CDR1 and CDR2 (germline): MNHEY, SMNVEV (reference sequence). The CDR3 extends over 19 amino acids. CDR3: CASRTLTSGGAWNTGELFF. DNA for the CDR3: TGTGCCAGCAGGACCCTGACTAGCGGGGGGGCCTGGAACACCGGGGAGCTGTTTTTT.

This chain uses TRBV9 with TRBJ1-5; a weak D match, TRBD1 (6 bases). V lost 2 bases and J 3 bases, leaving 18 bases between the germline ends. CDR3 size: 17 residues. The germline V gene has CDR1 SGDLS and CDR2 YYNGEE. Written as DNA, the CDR3 is TGTGCCAGCAGCGTCGGCGAGGGACACAGCACCAATCAGCCCCAGCATTTT. Translating gives CASSVGEGHSTNQPQHF.

V is TRBV6-7 and J is TRBJ1-2; tentative D call: TRBD1 (6 bases). TRBV6-7 is an ORF, with its function uncertain. The germline V and J ends were trimmed by 7 bases and 0 bases, with 27 bases remaining between them. This CDR3 is built from 19 residues. This CDR3 is CASIIMGHGPGGANYGYTF. CDR3 nucleotides: TGTGCCAGCATAATAATGGGCCACGGACCGGGGGGCGCTAACTATGGCTACACCTTC.

This clone is deemed medium-sized. V is TRBV7-6 and J is TRBJ2-7, with 11 bases fitting TRBD2. Germline V CDR1 and CDR2: SGHVS, FNYEAQ. With 5 bases clipped from V and 4 bases from J, the junction kept 7 bases outside the gene matches. The length of the CDR3 is 15 residues. This CDR3 reads CASSPVLAGGYEQYF. The CDR3 coding sequence is TGTGCCAGCAGCCCCGTCCTAGCGGGGGGTTACGAGCAGTACTTC.

V and J are TRBV28 and TRBJ2-5; D perhaps matches TRBD1 (6 bases). This CDR3 region has 13 residues. The V gene's germline CDR1 is MDHEN and CDR2 SYDVKM. V was trimmed by 4 bases and J by 4 bases, leaving 10 bases between them. The chain's CDR3 is CASSYRGSETQYF. For the CDR3, the DNA is TGTGCCAGCAGTTATAGGGGGTCAGAGACCCAGTACTTC.

V is TRBV6-5 and J is TRBJ1-6; TRBD1 might be the D (5 bases). CDR1 is MNHEY, CDR2 SVGAGI, per germline. V lost 7 bases, J lost 1 base, and 8 bases lay in between. This CDR3 has 14 residues. CDR3 DNA: TGTGCCAGCATCCAGGGTTCCTATAATTCACCCCTCCACTTT. This codes for CASIQGSYNSPLHF.

The gene calls are TRBV6-4 and TRBJ2-3; D might be TRBD1 or TRBD2, each matching 5 bases. The CDR3 covers 15 residues. Between the trimmed V and J ends, which lost 7 bases and 5 bases, there was a span of 19 bases. Germline-derived CDR1 and CDR2 are MRHNA and SNTAGT. The DNA of the CDR3 is TGTGCCAGCACCAAGGGACGGCGGAGGAGAGATACGCAGTATTTT. This gives the protein CASTKGRRRRDTQYF.